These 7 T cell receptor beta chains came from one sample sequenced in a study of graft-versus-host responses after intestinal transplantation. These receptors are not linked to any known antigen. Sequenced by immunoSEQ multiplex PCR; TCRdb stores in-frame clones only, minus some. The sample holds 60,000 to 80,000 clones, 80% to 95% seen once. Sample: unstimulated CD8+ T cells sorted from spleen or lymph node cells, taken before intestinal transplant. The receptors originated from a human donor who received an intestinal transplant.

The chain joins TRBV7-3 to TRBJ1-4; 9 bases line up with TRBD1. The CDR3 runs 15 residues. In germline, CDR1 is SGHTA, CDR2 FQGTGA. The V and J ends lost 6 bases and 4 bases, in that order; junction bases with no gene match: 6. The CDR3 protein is CASSPGQGFNEKLFF. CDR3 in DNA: TGTGCCAGCAGTCCCGGACAGGGGTTTAATGAAAAACTGTTTTTT.

The CDR3 reads CASSYSDSYNEQFF. In nucleotides, the CDR3 is TGTGCCAGCAGTTACAGCGATTCCTACAATGAGCAGTTCTTC. J is TRBJ2-1 and V is TRBV6-5; D is uncertain. V dropped 2 bases and J dropped 1 base, with 6 bases sitting between them. There are 14 residues in the CDR3. Germline V gene sequence: CDR1 MNHEY, CDR2 SVGAGI.

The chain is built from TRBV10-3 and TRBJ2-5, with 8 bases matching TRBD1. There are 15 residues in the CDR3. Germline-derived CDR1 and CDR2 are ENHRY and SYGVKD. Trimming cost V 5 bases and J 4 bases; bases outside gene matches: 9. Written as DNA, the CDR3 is TGTGCCATCAGTCCCTCGGACAGGGAGAGAGAGACCCAGTACTTC. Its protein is CAISPSDRERETQYF.

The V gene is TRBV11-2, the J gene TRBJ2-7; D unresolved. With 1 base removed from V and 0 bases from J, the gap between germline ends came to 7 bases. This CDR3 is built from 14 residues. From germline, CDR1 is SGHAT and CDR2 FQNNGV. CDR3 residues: CASSLGGASYEQYF. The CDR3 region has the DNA TGTGCCAGCAGCTTAGGAGGTGCCTCCTACGAGCAGTACTTC. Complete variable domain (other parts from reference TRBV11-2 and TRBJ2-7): EAGVAQSPRYKIIEKRQSVAFWCNPISGHATLYWYQQILGQGPKLLIQFQNNGVVDDSQLPKDRFSAERLKGVDSTLKIQPAKLEDSAVYLCASSLGGASYEQYFGPGTRLTVT.

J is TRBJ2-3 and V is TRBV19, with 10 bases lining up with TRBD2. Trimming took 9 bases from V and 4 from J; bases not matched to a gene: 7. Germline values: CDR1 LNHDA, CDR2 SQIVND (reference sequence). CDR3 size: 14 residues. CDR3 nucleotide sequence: TGTGCCAGCACAGCGGGGGGGCCGCCAGATACGCAGTATTTT. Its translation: CASTAGGPPDTQYF.

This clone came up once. The CDR3 loop reads CASSVTGVVGDTQYF. In DNA form, the CDR3 reads TGTGCCAGCAGCGTGACAGGGGTTGTTGGGGATACGCAGTATTTT. The chain combines TRBV9 with TRBJ2-3, with 8 bases fitting TRBD1. Germline CDR1 is SGDLS and CDR2 is YYNGEE. The V and J ends lost 2 bases and 6 bases, in that order; junction bases with no gene match: 8. This CDR3 is built from 15 residues. Looking up the rest from reference TRBV9 and TRBJ2-3 gives the full variable domain: DSGVTQTPKHLITATGQRVTLRCSPRSGDLSVYWYQQSLDQGLQFLIQYYNGEERAKGNILERFSAQQFPDLHSELNLSSLELGDSALYFCASSVTGVVGDTQYFGPGTRLTVL.

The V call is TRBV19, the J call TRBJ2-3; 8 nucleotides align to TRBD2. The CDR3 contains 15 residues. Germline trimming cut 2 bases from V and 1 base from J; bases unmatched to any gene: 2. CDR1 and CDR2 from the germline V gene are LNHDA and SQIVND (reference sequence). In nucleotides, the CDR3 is TGTGCCAGTAGTATATACGGGGGGGGCACAGATACGCAGTATTTT. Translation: CASSIYGGGTDTQYF.